Listed here are 14 T cell receptor beta chains from one sample, sequenced in a study of cytotoxic CD8 clonotypes in ibrutinib-treated CLL (dated by TCRdb to 2020 to 2023). Preparation of the library involved the immunoSEQ multiplex PCR assay. In TCRdb, the immuneACCESS table is reduced to in-frame sequences with V and J assigned. These tables do not hold every clone; where another copy was compared, an unresolved V gene accounts for under half, and the others remain unexplained. For this sample the table gives about 300,000 clones, of which about 61% were detected only once. Approximately 6% of the sample is in the top ten clones. Sample: PBMCs, taken after 36 months of ibrutinib treatment. Receptors were obtained from a human donor with chronic lymphocytic leukemia.

The V gene is TRBV2, the J gene TRBJ1-5; 8 bases align to TRBD1. J lost 5 bases, V lost 3 bases, and 6 bases had no gene match. The CDR3 spans 15 residues. Germline values: CDR1 SNHLY, CDR2 FYNNEI. The CDR3 is CASSEVDRDDQPQHF. Written as DNA, the CDR3 is TGTGCCAGCAGTGAGGTGGACAGGGATGATCAGCCCCAGCATTTT.

The table lists this clone with a few counts. This chain links TRBV6-1 with TRBJ2-7; D is uncertain. V lost 2 bases, J lost 5 bases, and 13 bases lay in between. Per the germline V gene, CDR1 is MNHNS and CDR2 is SASEGT. The CDR3 is 14 amino acids. CDR3 sequence reads: CASSERPNPHEQYF. The CDR3 DNA reads as TGTGCCAGCAGTGAACGACCCAACCCCCACGAGCAGTACTTC.

The chain has TRBV11-2 and TRBJ2-7; the match to TRBD1 covers 9 bases. V shed 2 bases, J shed 2 bases, and the junction held 4 bases outside the gene matches. CDR1 and CDR2 from the germline V gene are SGHAT and FQNNGV. The CDR3 runs 15 residues. CDR3: CASSLLQGAPYEQYF. In DNA form, the CDR3 reads TGTGCCAGCAGCTTACTACAGGGGGCACCCTACGAGCAGTACTTC.

In this sample, this clone turned up a few times. The chain employs TRBV11-3 and TRBJ2-1; 12 bases match TRBD2. CDR1 and CDR2 (germline): SGHNT, YENEEA. V was clipped by 3 bases and J by 8 bases; unmatched bases: 5. The CDR3 has 15 amino acids. CDR3 in amino acids: CASSLRLAGVDEQFF. The CDR3 bases are TGTGCCAGCAGCTTGAGACTAGCGGGAGTCGATGAGCAGTTCTTC.

The gene calls are TRBV13 and TRBJ1-2; 8 nucleotides align to TRBD1. The V and J ends lost 9 bases and 10 bases, in that order; junction bases with no gene match: 10. This CDR3 spans 12 amino acids. The V gene's germline CDR1 is PRHDT and CDR2 FYEKMQ (reference sequence). CDR3 amino acids: CASKGDRPDYTF. The DNA for the CDR3 is TGTGCCAGTAAAGGGGACAGGCCCGACTACACCTTC.

The CDR3 DNA reads as TGTGCCAGCAGTTACTCTGGGACTAGATACAATGAGCAGTTCTTC. Amino acid sequence: CASSYSGTRYNEQFF. V is TRBV6-5 and J is TRBJ2-1; 8 nucleotides align to TRBD2. The V gene's germline CDR1 is MNHEY and CDR2 SVGAGI. The V segment lost 0 bases and the J segment 4 bases; nucleotides outside the gene matches: 2. The CDR3 sequence is 15 residues long.

This chain joins TRBV27 and TRBJ2-3; 7 positions match TRBD1. The CDR3 is made up of 14 amino acids. The V and J ends lost 3 bases and 2 bases, in that order; junction bases with no gene match: 2. Per germline, CDR1 MNHEY and CDR2 SMNVEV (reference sequence). CDR3 sequence reads: CASSFGTATDTQYF. The CDR3 bases are TGTGCCAGCAGTTTCGGGACAGCCACAGATACGCAGTATTTT.

The V gene is TRBV5-4, the J gene TRBJ2-1; D gene ambiguous. There are 15 residues in the CDR3. The V gene's germline CDR1 is SGHNT and CDR2 YYREEE (reference sequence). V dropped 2 bases and J dropped 0 bases, with 9 bases sitting between them. The CDR3 spells CASSFGPLSYNEQFF. As DNA, the CDR3 is TGTGCCAGCAGCTTCGGCCCTCTCTCCTACAATGAGCAGTTCTTC.

The rearrangement uses TRBV5-4 and TRBJ1-3, with TRBD1 as a possible D gene (5 bases). With 0 bases removed from V and 0 bases from J, the gap between germline ends came to 7 bases. Germline-derived CDR1 and CDR2 are SGHNT and YYREEE (reference sequence). This CDR3 has 15 amino acids. The CDR3 bases are TGTGCCAGCAGCTTGGCAGGGACCTCTGGAAACACCATATATTTT. This sequence encodes CASSLAGTSGNTIYF.

This clone came up once. This sequence joins TRBV5-1 and TRBJ2-3, with a tentative D call TRBD2 (7 bases). This CDR3 has 14 residues. V was cut by 7 bases and J by 6 bases, with 18 bases left in between. Germline V gives CDR1 SGHRS, CDR2 YFSETQ. CDR3: CASLRGGVEDTQYF. The DNA for the CDR3 is TGCGCCAGCCTCAGGGGAGGGGTAGAGGATACGCAGTATTTT. Using reference TRBV5-1 and TRBJ2-3 for the parts outside the CDR3, the full variable domain is KAGVTQTPRYLIKTRGQQVTLSCSPISGHRSVSWYQQTPGQGLQFLFEYFSETQRNKGNFPGRFSGRQFSNSRSEMNVSTLELGDSALYLCASLRGGVEDTQYFGPGTRLTVL.

This sequence joins TRBV9 and TRBJ2-1, with D possibly matching TRBD1 (6 bases). V lost 1 base and J 3 bases, leaving 8 bases between the germline ends. From germline, CDR1 is SGDLS and CDR2 YYNGEE. This CDR3 region has 14 residues. The CDR3 loop is CASSVQGLYNEQFF. The CDR3 region has the DNA TGTGCCAGCAGCGTACAGGGGCTCTACAATGAGCAGTTCTTC.

The rearrangement links TRBV19 to TRBJ1-5, with 10 nucleotides matching TRBD1. This CDR3 contains 18 residues. Looked up from germline, CDR1 is LNHDA and CDR2 is SQIVND (reference sequence). Trimming removed 4 bases from V and 2 bases from J; junction bases left unmatched: 11. The chain's CDR3 is CASSKRDRGSQGNQPQHF. Written as DNA, the CDR3 is TGTGCCAGTAGTAAGAGGGACAGGGGTTCTCAGGGCAATCAGCCCCAGCATTTT.

This chain links TRBV13 with TRBJ2-3; 9 bases align to TRBD2. Germline V gene data show CDR1 as PRHDT and CDR2 as FYEKMQ (reference sequence). V was clipped by 3 bases and J by 3 bases; unmatched bases: 10. The CDR3 contains 17 residues. CDR3 sequence (DNA): TGTGCCAGCAGCTTTGGTAGCGGGGGTAGTTTAACAGATACGCAGTATTTT. This translates into CASSFGSGGSLTDTQYF.

This chain uses TRBV12-5 with TRBJ1-6; 9 bases agree with TRBD1. Per germline, CDR1 LGHNT and CDR2 FRNRAP. The junction had 7 bases not matched to a gene; V was cut back by 0 bases and J by 7 bases. The CDR3 sequence is 17 residues long. The CDR3 nucleotides are TGTGCTAGTGGTTTGGTTCACGGGACAGGGCGCAATTCACCCCTCCACTTT. This codes for CASGLVHGTGRNSPLHF.